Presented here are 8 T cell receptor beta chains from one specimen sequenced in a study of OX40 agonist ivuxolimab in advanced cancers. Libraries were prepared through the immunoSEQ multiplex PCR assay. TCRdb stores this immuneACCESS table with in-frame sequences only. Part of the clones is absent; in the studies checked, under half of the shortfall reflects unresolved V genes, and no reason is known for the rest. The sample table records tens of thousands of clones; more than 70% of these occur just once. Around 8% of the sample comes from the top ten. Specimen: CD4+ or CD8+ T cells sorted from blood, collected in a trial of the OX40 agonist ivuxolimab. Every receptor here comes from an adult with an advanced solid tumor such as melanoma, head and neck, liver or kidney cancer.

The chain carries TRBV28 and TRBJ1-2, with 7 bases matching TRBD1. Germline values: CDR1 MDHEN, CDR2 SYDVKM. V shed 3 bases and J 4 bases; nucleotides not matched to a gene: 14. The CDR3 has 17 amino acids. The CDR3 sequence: CASSLLIAEGASYGYTF. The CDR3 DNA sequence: TGTGCCAGCAGTTTGTTAATAGCGGAGGGGGCGAGCTATGGCTACACCTTC.

CDR3 nucleotides: TGTGCCAGCAGCCTCGGACAGGGGATTAAAGCTTTCTTT. As protein: CASSLGQGIKAFF. The gene calls are TRBV11-1 and TRBJ1-1, with 9 bases matching TRBD1. This CDR3 contains 13 residues. CDR1 and CDR2 from the germline V gene are SGHAT and FQDESV (reference sequence). V dropped 5 bases and J dropped 9; count of bases not matched to a gene: 7.

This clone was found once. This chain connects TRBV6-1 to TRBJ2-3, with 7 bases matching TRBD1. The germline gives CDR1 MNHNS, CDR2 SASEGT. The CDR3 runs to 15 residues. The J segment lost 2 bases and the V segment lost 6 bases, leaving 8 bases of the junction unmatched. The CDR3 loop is CASRPYRGLTDTQYF. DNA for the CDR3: TGTGCCAGCAGGCCATACAGGGGTCTCACAGATACGCAGTATTTT.

The CDR3 region is CASSGQGAGNTIYF. The DNA for the CDR3 is TGTGCCAGCAGCGGTCAGGGGGCTGGAAACACCATATATTTT. V usage is TRBV9 and J usage is TRBJ1-3; 7 bases are a match to TRBD1. The CDR3 loop spans 14 amino acids. V was clipped by 3 bases and J by 2 bases; unmatched bases: 2. Germline V gene lookup returns CDR1 SGDLS and CDR2 YYNGEE. Drawing the rest from reference TRBV9 and TRBJ1-3, the complete variable domain is DSGVTQTPKHLITATGQRVTLRCSPRSGDLSVYWYQQSLDQGLQFLIQYYNGEERAKGNILERFSAQQFPDLHSELNLSSLELGDSALYFCASSGQGAGNTIYFGEGSWLTVV.

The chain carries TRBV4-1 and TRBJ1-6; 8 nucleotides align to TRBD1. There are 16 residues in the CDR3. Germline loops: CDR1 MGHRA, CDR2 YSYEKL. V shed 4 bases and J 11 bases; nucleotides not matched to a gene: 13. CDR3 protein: CASSLPPGQVLAPLHF. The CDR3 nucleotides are TGCGCCAGCAGCCTTCCTCCGGGACAGGTTCTCGCACCCCTCCACTTT.

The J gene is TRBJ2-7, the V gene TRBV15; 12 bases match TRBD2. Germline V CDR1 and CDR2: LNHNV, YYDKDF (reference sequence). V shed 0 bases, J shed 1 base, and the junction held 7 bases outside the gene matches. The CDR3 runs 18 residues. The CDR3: CATSRDVLAGGLSYEQYF. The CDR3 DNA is TGTGCCACCAGCAGAGATGTTCTAGCGGGAGGGTTATCCTACGAGCAGTACTTC.

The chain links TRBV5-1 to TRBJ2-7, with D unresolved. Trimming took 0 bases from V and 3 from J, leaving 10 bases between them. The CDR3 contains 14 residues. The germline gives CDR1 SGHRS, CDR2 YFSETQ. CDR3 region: CASSLDASSYEQYF. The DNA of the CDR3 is TGCGCCAGCAGCTTGGACGCCTCCAGCTACGAGCAGTACTTC.

CDR3 nucleotide sequence: TGCAGTGCCCGAGGGGTCTATGGCTACACCTTC. Amino acid sequence: CSARGVYGYTF. J is TRBJ1-2 and V is TRBV20-1; perhaps TRBD1 as D (5 bases). This CDR3 contains 11 residues. Trimming stripped 6 bases from V and 4 bases from J, with 9 bases between. Germline CDR1 reads DFQATT; CDR2 reads SNEGSKA (reference sequence).